This TCR beta chain was sequenced for a study of shared T cell receptors in the human thymus. The V and J ends lost 1 base and 8 bases, in that order; junction bases with no gene match: 7. The V gene's germline CDR1 is GTSNPN and CDR2 SVGIG (reference sequence). This CDR3 has 15 residues. Here immunoSEQ multiplex PCR was the method, and the copy in TCRdb shows in-frame clones only, minus some. The table shows about 710,000 clones, with 70% to 90% occurring only once. The data were also submitted as part of a second study, on human thymus T cells. That investigation notes: Healthy Finnish infants undergoing corrective surgery for congenital heart defects were used as donors. Obtained as resections during corrective heart surgery, the thymus tissue was then studied. In unrelated individuals, thymic repertoires overlapped highly, according to related research.

The receptor's source is a boy under two years old with a congenital heart defect. Sequenced: thymocytes. This chain connects TRBV30 to TRBJ2-1; 11 bases are a match to TRBD2. CDR3 bases: TGTGCCTGGAGTGAGGGACTAGCGGCCTGGGATGAGCAGTTCTTC. It is translated as CAWSEGLAAWDEQFF.